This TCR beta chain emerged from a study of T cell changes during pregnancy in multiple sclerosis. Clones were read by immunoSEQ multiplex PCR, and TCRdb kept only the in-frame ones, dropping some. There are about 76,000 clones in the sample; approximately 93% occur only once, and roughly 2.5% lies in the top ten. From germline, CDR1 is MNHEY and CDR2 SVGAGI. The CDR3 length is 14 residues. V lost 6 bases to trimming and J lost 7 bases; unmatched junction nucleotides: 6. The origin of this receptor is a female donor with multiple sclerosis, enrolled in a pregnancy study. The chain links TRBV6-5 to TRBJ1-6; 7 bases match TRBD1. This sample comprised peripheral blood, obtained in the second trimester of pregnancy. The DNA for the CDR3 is TGTGCCAGCAGATCGACAGGGACCAATTCACCCCTCCACTTT. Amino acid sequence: CASRSTGTNSPLHF.